Reported below is one T cell receptor (beta chain). TCRdb re-derived calls from the 5' RACE reads in MiXCR, one entry per CDR3 protein. The sample lists 42,000 or so distinct CDR3 sequences, 6.8% occurring once. These data are taken from a study of T cells after yellow fever vaccination. Germline assignment: CDR1 DFQATT and CDR2 SNEGSKA (reference sequence). The V end lost 6 bases, the J end lost 3 bases, and 12 bases lay between the germline ends. The CDR3 runs to 12 residues. The chain employs TRBV20-1 and TRBJ2-7; D is uncertain. The sample in question was CD8+ T cells not binding an NS4B(214-222) dextramer, sorted from PBMCs, obtained 45 days after the yellow fever booster vaccination. The TCR originated in a man aged 25 to 40 who received the YFV17D yellow fever vaccine. CDR3 nucleotide sequence: TGCAGTGCAGATGCGACTGACTACGAGCAGTACTTC. Translation: CSADATDYEQYF.